Below are 27 T cell receptor beta chains sequenced from a single sample in a study of glioma-infiltrating T cells listed by TCRdb under 2016. Sequencing instrument: Illumina MiSeq. TCR alpha and beta CDR3 regions were amplified with the iRepertoire nested amplicon-rescue multiplex PCR (arm-PCR) platform from RNA. TCRdb ran its own pipeline on the public reads, namely fastp trimming at Q25 and MiXCR clone calling, and kept in-frame beta chains. Every distinct CDR3 protein forms one entry, paired with its most common genes and DNA. This sample comprises around 390,000 distinct CDR3 sequences, about two fifths of them detected only once. Together, the top ten hold 12% of the sample. Source material: glioma tissue, nonneoplastic brain tissue, or PBMCs (not recorded which). The receptor source for this set is a human donor with low-grade glioma or glioblastoma, undergoing nonglioma brain surgery, or in good health (not recorded which).

This clonotype was seen a few times. This chain joins TRBV7-9 and TRBJ2-1; D is perhaps TRBD1 (5 bases). Between the trimmed V and J ends, which lost 1 base and 3 bases, there was a span of 10 bases. The CDR3 is 15 residues long. The germline V gene encodes CDR1 SEHNR and CDR2 FQNEAQ (reference sequence). As DNA, the CDR3 is TGTGCCAGCAGCTTAGTAGGGGTAGACTACAATGAGCAGTTCTTC. Protein product: CASSLVGVDYNEQFF.

The gene calls are TRBV4-2 and TRBJ2-7; TRBD1 might be the D (6 bases). The germline CDR1 and CDR2 sequences are LGHNA and YNFKEQ. This CDR3 region has 18 residues. Deletions cut 2 bases from V and 2 bases from J, with 22 bases between. The CDR3 bases are TGTGCCAGCAGCCAAACACTGTCCCGGGACATGGGGGCCTACGAGCAGTACTTC. Translating it yields CASSQTLSRDMGAYEQYF.

As for this clonotype: A much larger clone lies a single base off, so this may be a read error. V gene TRBV27 combines with J gene TRBJ1-6; the match to TRBD1 covers 9 bases. With 4 bases clipped from V and 10 bases from J, the junction kept 11 bases outside the gene matches. This CDR3 is built from 16 residues. CDR1 is MNHEY and CDR2 is SMNVEV in the germline V gene (reference sequence). CDR3 coding DNA: TGTGCCAGCAGTTCGCTTGTGACAGGGGGTGAATCACCCCTCCACTTT. Translated, it gives CASSSLVTGGESPLHF.

This clonotype was observed at least ten times. The J gene is TRBJ1-3, the V gene TRBV20-1; D is uncertain. The CDR3 covers 13 residues. Germline-derived CDR1 and CDR2 are DFQATT and SNEGSKA (reference sequence). Trimming took 3 bases from V and 2 from J, leaving 8 bases between them. CDR3 DNA sequence: TGCAGTGCTAGTATATCTGCTGGAAACACCATATATTTT. This codes for CSASISAGNTIYF.

The chain couples TRBV29-1 to TRBJ2-7; the match to TRBD2 covers 10 bases. Germline loops: CDR1 SQVTM, CDR2 ANQGSEA. V was pared by 1 base and J by 6 bases, with 12 bases of the junction left unmatched. The length of the CDR3 is 16 residues. The DNA of the CDR3 is TGCAGCGTTGAAGGTTTAGCGGGAGGAGCCCCCGGCGAGCAGTACTTC. It encodes CSVEGLAGGAPGEQYF.

This clonotype was detected only a few times. The chain links TRBV6-2 or TRBV6-3 to TRBJ2-7; D remains unclear. V lost 8 bases and J 0 bases, leaving 14 bases between the germline ends. The CDR3 has 14 residues. Looked up from germline, CDR1 is MNHEY and CDR2 is SVGEGT. In nucleotides, the CDR3 is TGTGCCAGCGGGCAGTCGTTCTTCTCCTACGAGCAGTACTTC. Its translation: CASGQSFFSYEQYF.

This clonotype was seen more than once but under ten times. The V call is TRBV4-2, the J call TRBJ2-3; 9 nucleotides align to TRBD2. Unmatched junction bases numbered 4, after V lost 4 bases and J lost 5 bases. Germline V gives CDR1 LGHNA, CDR2 YNFKEQ. The CDR3 consists of 14 residues. The CDR3 coding sequence is TGTGCCAGCAGCCCGGAGCGGGAGGTAGATACGCAGTATTTT. Amino acids: CASSPEREVDTQYF.

In its sample, this clonotype was seen a few times. The chain joins TRBV7-2 to TRBJ1-1; perhaps TRBD1 as D (6 bases). The CDR3 is made up of 13 amino acids. Trimming left V 5 bases short and J 7 bases short, with 14 bases between. In germline, CDR1 is SGHTA, CDR2 FQGNSA. The CDR3 nucleotides are TGTGCCAGCAGCCGTACGCAGGGGTTTGAAGCTTTCTTT. Its protein is CASSRTQGFEAFF.

Many counts were recorded for this clonotype. V and J are TRBV27 and TRBJ1-2; D is undetermined. The CDR3 is made up of 14 amino acids. Germline-derived CDR1 and CDR2 are MNHEY and SMNVEV (reference sequence). Between the trimmed V and J ends, which lost 4 bases and 0 bases, there was a span of 9 bases. The CDR3 DNA reads TGTGCCAGCAGTTATTTCCCAGCTAACTATGGCTACACCTTC. It codes for CASSYFPANYGYTF.

The chain joins TRBV20-1 to TRBJ2-7; D is undetermined. V was cut by 1 base and J by 6 bases, with 10 bases left in between. Germline V gene sequence: CDR1 DFQATT, CDR2 SNEGSKA (reference sequence). CDR3 length: 12 residues. In DNA form, the CDR3 reads TGCAGTGCTAGAGGGAAGGCCTGCGAGCAGTACTTC. It codes for CSARGKACEQYF.

This clonotype occurred many times. The V and J genes are TRBV27 and TRBJ2-1; D possibly corresponds to TRBD2 (5 bases). V was clipped by 8 bases and J by 3 bases, with 5 bases between them. The CDR3 totals 11 residues. Per germline, CDR1 MNHEY and CDR2 SMNVEV (reference sequence). The CDR3 sequence is CASGSYNEQFF. The CDR3 nucleotides are TGTGCCAGCGGGAGCTACAATGAGCAGTTCTTC.

DNA for the CDR3: TGTGCCAGCAGTGATGACAGGGTAAACACCGGGGAGCTGTTTTTT. Its protein is CASSDDRVNTGELFF. This sequence joins TRBV12-3 or TRBV12-4 and TRBJ2-2; 7 bases are a match to TRBD1. V lost 5 bases and J lost 2; bases outside the gene matches: 5. CDR3 length equals 15 residues.

The V and J genes are TRBV19 and TRBJ2-1; TRBD2 agrees at 16 bases. This CDR3 is built from 20 residues. V was pared by 4 bases and J by 0 bases, with 9 bases of the junction left unmatched. Germline lookup yields CDR1 LNHDA and CDR2 SQIVND (reference sequence). The CDR3 region has the DNA TGTGCCAGTAGTAGAAATCCCGGGACTAGCGGGAGGGCCTCCTACAATGAGCAGTTCTTC. This translates into CASSRNPGTSGRASYNEQFF. The whole variable domain, remainder taken from reference TRBV19 and TRBJ2-1, is DGGITQSPKYLFRKEGQNVTLSCEQNLNHDAMYWYRQDPGQGLRLIYYSQIVNDFQKGDIAEGYSVSREKKESFPLTVTSAQKNPTAFYLCASSRNPGTSGRASYNEQFFGPGTRLTVL.

With regard to this clonotype: A read error may be the cause here, since a much bigger clone is one base away. J is TRBJ1-5 and V is TRBV6-5; tentatively, D is TRBD1 (6 bases). V was shortened by 0 bases and J by 10 bases, with 10 bases between the two germline ends. Germline loops: CDR1 MNHEY, CDR2 SVGAGI. CDR3 size: 13 residues. The CDR3 region is CASSYSQGYPQHF. The CDR3 DNA follows: TGTGCCAGCAGTTACTCGCAGGGGTATCCCCAGCATTTT.

This clonotype came up a few times. The chain links TRBV4-1 to TRBJ2-7; D gene uncertain. Trimming shortened V by 0 bases and J by 2 bases, and 14 bases separated the two germline ends. The CDR3 loop spans 16 amino acids. CDR1 is MGHRA and CDR2 is YSYEKL in the germline V gene. The CDR3 DNA reads TGCGCCAGCAGCCAAGAGGAGCAAGCCAACCCCTACGAGCAGTACTTC. Amino acids: CASSQEEQANPYEQYF.

Points on this clonotype: This sequence may be a read error, since a much larger clone differs from it by one base. The J gene is TRBJ2-7, the V gene TRBV19; D is undetermined. Germline CDR1 LNHDA, CDR2 SQIVND (reference sequence). The CDR3 runs to 13 residues. CDR3 DNA sequence: TGTGCCAGTAGTATAAGGAGCTCCTACAAGCAGTACTTC. Translated: CASSIRSSYKQYF.

This clonotype was detected only a few times. The chain carries TRBV28 and TRBJ2-7, with 7 bases aligning to TRBD2. The V and J ends lost 2 bases and 6 bases, in that order; junction bases with no gene match: 16. Germline loops: CDR1 MDHEN, CDR2 SYDVKM. This CDR3 has 17 amino acids. This CDR3 reads CASSLPRESQRGGEQYF. The CDR3 region has the DNA TGTGCCAGCAGTTTACCCCGGGAGAGCCAGCGGGGCGGCGAGCAGTACTTC. The whole variable domain, filled in from reference TRBV28 and TRBJ2-7, reads DVKVTQSSRYLVKRTGEKVFLECVQDMDHENMFWYRQDPGLGLRLIYFSYDVKMKEKGDIPEGYSVSREKKERFSLILESASTNQTSMYLCASSLPRESQRGGEQYFGPGTRLTVT.

V gene TRBV2 combines with J gene TRBJ1-1; 7 bases match TRBD1. Germline V gene data show CDR1 as SNHLY and CDR2 as FYNNEI. Trimming took 6 bases from V and 5 from J; bases not matched to a gene: 9. There are 14 residues in the CDR3. The CDR3 DNA is TGTGCCAGCAGCCTCACAGGGGAGGGGACTGAAGCTTTCTTT. Its translation: CASSLTGEGTEAFF.

This clonotype was detected only a few times. The chain couples TRBV2 to TRBJ1-1; 7 bases are shared with TRBD1. This CDR3 contains 14 residues. The germline V gene encodes CDR1 SNHLY and CDR2 FYNNEI. With V trimmed by 6 bases and J by 5 bases, 9 bases remained unmatched. CDR3 sequence reads: CASSERTGGTEAFF. Written as DNA, the CDR3 is TGTGCCAGCAGCGAGAGGACAGGAGGAACTGAAGCTTTCTTT.

Concerning this clonotype: Just one base apart from a much larger clone, this may be a read error. The rearrangement uses TRBV6-6 and TRBJ2-7; 8 positions match TRBD2. This CDR3 comprises 15 residues. J was trimmed by 5 bases and V by 7 bases; bases with no gene match: 13. Germline CDR1 reads MNHNY; CDR2 reads SVGAGI (reference sequence). CDR3 in DNA: TGTGCCAGCATGAGCGAGAGGGCCGGGGGGGACGAGCAGTACTTC. Translation gives CASMSERAGGDEQYF.

Note on this clonotype: The CDR3 end shows no conserved phenylalanine or tryptophan, and so a read error is likely. Because the CDR3's place on the DNA is in doubt, the DNA is left out and the CDR3 is given as listed by TCRdb. This chain joins TRBV27 and TRBJ1-1. The CDR3 is 13 residues long, ends included. Germline loops: CDR1 MNHEY, CDR2 SMNVEV (reference sequence). The CDR3: CASSFGDTTEALS.

The sample holds a few counts of this clonotype. This chain uses TRBV28 with TRBJ2-1, with a tentative D call TRBD2 (7 bases). Trimming removed 6 bases at V and 8 bases at J, with 20 bases between. CDR3 size: 15 residues. Germline V CDR1 and CDR2: MDHEN, SYDVKM. CDR3 sequence: CASSPRWEGVYEQFF. The CDR3 DNA is TGTGCCAGCAGCCCTCGCTGGGAGGGGGTCTATGAGCAGTTCTTC.

This clonotype was detected only a few times. The V gene is TRBV20-1, the J gene TRBJ2-7; 8 bases are a match to TRBD2. V dropped 0 bases and J dropped 4; count of bases not matched to a gene: 11. Germline CDR1 DFQATT, CDR2 SNEGSKA (reference sequence). CDR3 length equals 16 residues. The CDR3, as DNA: TGCAGTGCTAGAGAACCCCGGGTAGCGGGATTTTACGAGCAGTACTTC. Translation: CSAREPRVAGFYEQYF.

This clonotype was counted ten times or more. The CDR3: CASSRGPGSNEQFF. The CDR3 DNA reads TGTGCCAGCAGTCGTGGGCCAGGGAGCAATGAGCAGTTCTTC. The rearrangement links TRBV6-1 to TRBJ2-1; D may correspond to TRBD1 or TRBD2 (5 bases each). V dropped 5 bases and J dropped 6 bases, with 14 bases sitting between them. The CDR3 has 14 amino acids. CDR1 and CDR2 (germline): MNHNS, SASEGT.

Points on this clonotype: At one boundary the junction diverges from the germline segment, which might be a read error. The chain couples TRBV7-9 to TRBJ1-3; D gene ambiguous. The CDR3 is 17 amino acids. Germline V gene data show CDR1 as SEHNR and CDR2 as FQNEAQ (reference sequence). For the CDR3, the DNA is TGCGCCAGCGGCCAAAGCACAGTACAGTACTCTGGAAACACCATATATTTT. Translation: CASGQSTVQYSGNTIYF.

V is TRBV20-1 and J is TRBJ2-2; TRBD1 might be the D (6 bases). Germline CDR1 reads DFQATT; CDR2 reads SNEGSKA (reference sequence). The length of the CDR3 is 14 residues. V was clipped by 6 bases and J by 1 base, with 12 bases between them. CDR3 bases: TGCAGTGCAGCCGGGACACTGAACACCGGGGAGCTGTTTTTT. Translating gives CSAAGTLNTGELFF.

This clonotype was found a few times. The chain is built from TRBV19 and TRBJ1-5; TRBD1 matches 9 bases. CDR1 is LNHDA, CDR2 SQIVND, per germline (reference sequence). V lost 7 bases to trimming and J lost 0 bases; unmatched junction nucleotides: 4. CDR3 length equals 15 residues. The CDR3 nucleotides read TGTGCCAGTAAGGACAGGGGCTATAGCAATCAGCCCCAGCATTTT. Translation gives CASKDRGYSNQPQHF.